The present T cell receptor (beta chain) was sequenced within a study of blood T cell repertoires in COVID-19. Study-wide background: The cDNA or gDNA used as material had been derived from T cells, B-cell-depleted T cells, or PBMCs.

The study recruited people aged 18 to 89 years across 24 US areas. V shed 3 bases and J shed 3 bases, with 11 bases lying between them. This CDR3 is built from 15 residues. Germline CDR1 reads KGHDR; CDR2 reads SFDVKD. Clones were read by immunoSEQ multiplex PCR, and TCRdb kept only the in-frame ones, dropping some. The table includes some 510,000 clones, approximately 88% detected once. The rearrangement uses TRBV24-1 and TRBJ2-1, with D possibly being TRBD1 (5 bases). Sequenced input: PBMCs or T cells enriched from blood (not recorded which). This clonotype was obtained from a woman in her 40s who had recovered from COVID-19. The CDR3 sequence is CATSDPVDSYNEQFF. The CDR3 DNA reads TGTGCCACCAGTGATCCCGTCGACAGCTACAATGAGCAGTTCTTC.